This TCR beta chain was profiled in a study of metastatic and nonmetastatic thyroid tumors (dated by TCRdb to 2020 to 2022). Background on the whole study: For patients with malignant and with benign thyroid disease, the researchers compared repertoires between peripheral blood samples and tumor or nodule tissue samples.

The germline V gene gives CDR1 as SGHRS and CDR2 as YFSETQ. The CDR3 numbers 14 residues from cysteine through phenylalanine. Just CDR3 DNA is preserved here, 42 bases in frame from base 1. V is clipped by 1 base and J by 3 bases, and the sequence between their germline boundaries is 7 bases long. The method behind the library was PCR. The listed sequencing device is Illumina HiSeq 4000. The TCR beta-chain CDR3 region of each patient was profiled by high-throughput sequencing. For the original study's pipeline: A classifier to discriminate distant-metastatic papillary thyroid cancer patients was built from CDR3 differences across clinicopathological groups. The Shannon index was used to assess repertoire diversity, and the Morisita-Horn index was used to assess tumor-blood repertoire similarity. The public reads were reprocessed in TCRdb via fastp at Q25 and MiXCR, keeping in-frame beta chains. The authors' filters were not applied to this entry. The sample yields about 40,000 clones; 15% to 20% were counted once. Roughly 13% of the sample is in the top ten clones.

What the work shows at the level of the full study, not this receptor alone: In both blood and tumor samples, TCR beta diversity was reported to be significantly higher in malignant tumors than in benign nodules.

No patient had received any treatment before thyroid surgery. Using T-cell receptor beta sequencing, the study looked back at clinical samples from patients collected from about 2011 to 2018. Concerning this clone itself: No antigen is known for it. Per-nucleotide qualities are absent, and no much larger clonotype sits a single base away.

The sample was tumor tissue. The sequence was collected from a female donor with papillary thyroid cancer or a benign thyroid nodule (not recorded which). Some clones in this sample may be carry-over from other donors' samples. The chain employs TRBV5-1 and TRBJ2-2; TRBD1 is a possible D gene, resting on 5 matching bases. The CDR3 protein: CASSLTGDTGELFF. The base sequence is TGCGCCAGCAGCTTGACAGGTGACACCGGGGAGCTGTTTTTT.